The clone carrying this T cell receptor beta chain has only one observation. Assay used: immunoSEQ multiplex PCR; TCRdb lists only in-frame clones, some missing. There are about 22,000 clones in the sample; over 70% occur only once, and roughly a fifth lies in the top ten. V gave up 4 bases and J gave up 2 bases, with 11 bases separating them. Germline V CDR1 and CDR2: SGHRS, YFSETQ. This CDR3 has 14 amino acids. The record originates from a study of ipilimumab plus nivolumab after autologous stem cell transplantation. Study-level background: Median doses per patient: a few ipilimumab, 8 or 9 nivolumab. The DLBCL cohort had primary refractory and relapsed disease, with 18-month progression-free survival of approximately 87% and 28%.

Patients got ipilimumab 1 mg/kg beginning 14 to 28 days post-transplant. The material was PBMCs, obtained in a trial of ipilimumab plus nivolumab as post-transplant consolidation. The sequence was collected from a male donor with diffuse large B-cell lymphoma. The chain combines TRBV5-1 with TRBJ2-3; D is unresolved. The CDR3 coding sequence is TGCGCCAGCAGCCTCTGGGGTACCACAGATACGCAGTATTTT. It codes for CASSLWGTTDTQYF.